This T cell receptor (beta chain) was sequenced during a study of patients and donors after allogeneic stem cell transplantation. The CDR3 runs to 13 residues. The V gene lost 4 bases and the J gene lost 4 bases, with 11 bases spanning the gap. Germline V CDR1 and CDR2: SGDLS, YYNGEE. Using its own MiXCR run on the RT-PCR reads, TCRdb lists one record per CDR3 protein. The sample yields about a million distinct CDR3 sequences, under 20% seen once. This clonotype was observed at least ten times. This clonotype originated in a human donor who was either an allogeneic HSCT recipient or a stem cell or donor lymphocyte infusion donor (not recorded which). It is not recorded whose cells these are; they may come from a transplant donor. The sequenced sample was blood, either unsorted or a sorted T cell fraction (not recorded which). V is TRBV9 and J is TRBJ2-5, with a tentative D call TRBD1 (6 bases). CDR3 loop: CASSFGTSETQYF. The CDR3 DNA reads TGTGCCAGCAGCTTTGGGACATCAGAGACCCAGTACTTC.